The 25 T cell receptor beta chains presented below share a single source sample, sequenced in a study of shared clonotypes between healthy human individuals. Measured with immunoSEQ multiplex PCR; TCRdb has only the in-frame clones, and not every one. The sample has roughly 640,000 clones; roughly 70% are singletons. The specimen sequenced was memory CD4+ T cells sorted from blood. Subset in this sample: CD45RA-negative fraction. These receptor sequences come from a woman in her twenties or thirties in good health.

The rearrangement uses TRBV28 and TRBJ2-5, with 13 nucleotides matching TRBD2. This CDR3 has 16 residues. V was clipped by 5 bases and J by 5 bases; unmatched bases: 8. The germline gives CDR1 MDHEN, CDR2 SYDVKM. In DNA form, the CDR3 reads TGTGCCAGCAGTATACGGACTAGCGGGAGTTATGAGACCCAGTACTTC. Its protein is CASSIRTSGSYETQYF.

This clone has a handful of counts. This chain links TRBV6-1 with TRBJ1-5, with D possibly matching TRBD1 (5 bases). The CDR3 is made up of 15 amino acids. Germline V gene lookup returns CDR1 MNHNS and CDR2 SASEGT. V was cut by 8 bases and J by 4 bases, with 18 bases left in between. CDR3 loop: CASALRGAENQPQHF. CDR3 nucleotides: TGTGCCAGCGCGTTGCGTGGGGCAGAGAATCAGCCCCAGCATTTT.

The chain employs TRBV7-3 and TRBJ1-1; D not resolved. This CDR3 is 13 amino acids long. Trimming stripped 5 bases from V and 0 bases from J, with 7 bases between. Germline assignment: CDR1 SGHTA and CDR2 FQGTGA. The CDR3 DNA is TGTGCCAGCAGCACGCAAATGAACACTGAAGCTTTCTTT. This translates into CASSTQMNTEAFF.

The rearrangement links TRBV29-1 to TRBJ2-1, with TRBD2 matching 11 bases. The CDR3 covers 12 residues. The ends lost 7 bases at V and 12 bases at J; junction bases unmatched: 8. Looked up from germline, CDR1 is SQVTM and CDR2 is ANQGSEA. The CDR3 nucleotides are TGCAGCGGGAAGACTAGCGGGACCTTGCAGTTCTTC. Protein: CSGKTSGTLQFF.

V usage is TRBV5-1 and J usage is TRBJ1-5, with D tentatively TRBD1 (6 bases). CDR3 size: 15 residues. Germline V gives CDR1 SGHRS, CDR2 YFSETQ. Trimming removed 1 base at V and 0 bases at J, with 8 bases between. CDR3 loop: CASSLTGLSNQPQHF. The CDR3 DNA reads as TGCGCCAGCAGCTTGACAGGGCTTAGCAATCAGCCCCAGCATTTT.

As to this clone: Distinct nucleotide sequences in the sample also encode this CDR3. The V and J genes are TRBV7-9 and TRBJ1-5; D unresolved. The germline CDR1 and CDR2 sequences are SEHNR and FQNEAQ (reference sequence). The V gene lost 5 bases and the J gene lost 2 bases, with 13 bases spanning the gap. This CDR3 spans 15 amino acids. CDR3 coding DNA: TGTGCCAGCAGCCCCACCGGAGGTGGCAATCAGCCCCAGCATTTT. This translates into CASSPTGGGNQPQHF.

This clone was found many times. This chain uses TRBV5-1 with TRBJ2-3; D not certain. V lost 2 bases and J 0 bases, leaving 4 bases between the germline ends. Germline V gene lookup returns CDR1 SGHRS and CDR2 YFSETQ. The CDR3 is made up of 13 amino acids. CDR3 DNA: TGCGCCAGCAGCTTTAGCAGCACAGATACGCAGTATTTT. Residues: CASSFSSTDTQYF.

CDR3 amino acids: CASSRTVSSYNEQFF. The CDR3 DNA follows: TGCGCCAGCAGCAGAACTGTGAGCTCCTACAATGAGCAGTTCTTC. This sequence joins TRBV5-1 and TRBJ2-1, with no clear D. V dropped 4 bases and J dropped 0 bases, with 11 bases sitting between them. Looked up from germline, CDR1 is SGHRS and CDR2 is YFSETQ. CDR3 size: 15 residues.

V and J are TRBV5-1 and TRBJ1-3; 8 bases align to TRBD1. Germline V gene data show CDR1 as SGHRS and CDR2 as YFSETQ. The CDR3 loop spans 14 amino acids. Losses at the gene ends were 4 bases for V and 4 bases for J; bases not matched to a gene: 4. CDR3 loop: CASSETGAGNTIYF. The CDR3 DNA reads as TGCGCCAGCAGCGAGACAGGGGCCGGAAACACCATATATTTT.

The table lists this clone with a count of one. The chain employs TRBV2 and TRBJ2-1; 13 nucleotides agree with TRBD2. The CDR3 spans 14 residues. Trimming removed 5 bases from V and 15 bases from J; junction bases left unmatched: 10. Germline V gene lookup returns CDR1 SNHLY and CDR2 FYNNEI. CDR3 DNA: TGTGCCAGCAGTCCGGGACTAGCGGGGAACAATCGGTTCTTC. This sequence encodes CASSPGLAGNNRFF.

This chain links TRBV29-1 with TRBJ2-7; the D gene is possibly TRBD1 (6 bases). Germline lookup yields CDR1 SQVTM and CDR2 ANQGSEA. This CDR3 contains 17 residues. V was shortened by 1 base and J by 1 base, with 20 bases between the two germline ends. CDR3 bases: TGCAGCGTTGAAGCCGCGGCCCCGAAACAGGGTTCCTACGAGCAGTACTTC. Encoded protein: CSVEAAAPKQGSYEQYF.

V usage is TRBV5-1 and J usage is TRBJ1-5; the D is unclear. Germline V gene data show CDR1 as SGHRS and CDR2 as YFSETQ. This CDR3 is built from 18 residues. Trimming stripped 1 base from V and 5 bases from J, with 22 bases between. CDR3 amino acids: CASSLLPVAGNGDQPQHF. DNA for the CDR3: TGCGCCAGCAGCTTGCTTCCGGTGGCGGGGAACGGCGATCAGCCCCAGCATTTT.

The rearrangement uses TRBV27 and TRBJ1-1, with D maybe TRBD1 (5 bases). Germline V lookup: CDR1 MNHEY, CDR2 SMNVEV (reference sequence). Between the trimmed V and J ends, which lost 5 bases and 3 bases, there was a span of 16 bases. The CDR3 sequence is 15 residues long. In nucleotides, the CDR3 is TGTGCCAGCAGTCGCCTAGGGACCCCTCACACTGAAGCTTTCTTT. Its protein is CASSRLGTPHTEAFF.

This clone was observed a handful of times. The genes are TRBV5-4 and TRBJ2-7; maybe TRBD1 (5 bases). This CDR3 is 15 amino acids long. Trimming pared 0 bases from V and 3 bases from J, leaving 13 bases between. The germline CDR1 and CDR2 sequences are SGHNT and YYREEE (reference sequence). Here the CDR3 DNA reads TGTGCCAGCAGCTTGGCGGCAGGGAATAACTACGAGCAGTACTTC. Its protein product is CASSLAAGNNYEQYF.

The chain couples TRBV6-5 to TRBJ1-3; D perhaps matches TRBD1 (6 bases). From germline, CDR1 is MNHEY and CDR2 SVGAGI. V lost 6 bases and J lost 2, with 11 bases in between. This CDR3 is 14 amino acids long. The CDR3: CASSPRQAGNTIYF. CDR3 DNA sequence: TGTGCCAGCAGCCCCCGACAGGCTGGAAACACCATATATTTT.

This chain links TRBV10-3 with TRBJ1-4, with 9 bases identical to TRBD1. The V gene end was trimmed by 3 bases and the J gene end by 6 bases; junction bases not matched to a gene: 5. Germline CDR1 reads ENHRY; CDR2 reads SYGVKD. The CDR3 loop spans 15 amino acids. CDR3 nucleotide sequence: TGTGCCATCAGTGACAGACAGGGGGGCGATGAAAAACTGTTTTTT. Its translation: CAISDRQGGDEKLFF.

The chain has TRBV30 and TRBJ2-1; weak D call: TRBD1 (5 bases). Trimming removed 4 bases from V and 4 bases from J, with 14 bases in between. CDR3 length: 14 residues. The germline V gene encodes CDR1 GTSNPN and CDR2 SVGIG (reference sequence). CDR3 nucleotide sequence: TGTGCCTGGATTAGGGGCGGAATGTACAATGAGCAGTTCTTC. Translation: CAWIRGGMYNEQFF.

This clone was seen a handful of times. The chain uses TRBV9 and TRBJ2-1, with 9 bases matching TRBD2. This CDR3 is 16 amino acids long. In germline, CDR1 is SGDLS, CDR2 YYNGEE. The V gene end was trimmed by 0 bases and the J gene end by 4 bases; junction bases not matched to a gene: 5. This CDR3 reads CASSVGLAGNYNEQFF. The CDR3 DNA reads TGTGCCAGCAGCGTAGGGCTAGCGGGAAATTACAATGAGCAGTTCTTC. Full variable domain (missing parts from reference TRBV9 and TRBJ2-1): DSGVTQTPKHLITATGQRVTLRCSPRSGDLSVYWYQQSLDQGLQFLIQYYNGEERAKGNILERFSAQQFPDLHSELNLSSLELGDSALYFCASSVGLAGNYNEQFFGPGTRLTVL.

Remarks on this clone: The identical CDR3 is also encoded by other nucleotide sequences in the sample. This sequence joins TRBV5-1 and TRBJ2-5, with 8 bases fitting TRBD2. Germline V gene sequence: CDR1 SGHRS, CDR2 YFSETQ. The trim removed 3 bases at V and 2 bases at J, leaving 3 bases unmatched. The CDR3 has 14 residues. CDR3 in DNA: TGCGCCAGCAGCTCGGGCGGGGGGCAAGAGACCCAGTACTTC. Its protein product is CASSSGGGQETQYF. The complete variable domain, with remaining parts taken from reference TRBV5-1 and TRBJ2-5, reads KAGVTQTPRYLIKTRGQQVTLSCSPISGHRSVSWYQQTPGQGLQFLFEYFSETQRNKGNFPGRFSGRQFSNSRSEMNVSTLELGDSALYLCASSSGGGQETQYFGPGTRLLVL.

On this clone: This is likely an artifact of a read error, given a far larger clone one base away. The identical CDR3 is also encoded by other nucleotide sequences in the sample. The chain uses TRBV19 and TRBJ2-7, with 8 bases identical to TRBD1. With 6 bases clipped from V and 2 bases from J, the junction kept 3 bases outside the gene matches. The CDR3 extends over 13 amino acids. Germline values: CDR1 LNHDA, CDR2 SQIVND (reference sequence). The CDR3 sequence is CASRRQGTYEQYF. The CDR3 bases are TGTGCCAGTAGGAGACAGGGGACCTACGAGCAGTACTTC.

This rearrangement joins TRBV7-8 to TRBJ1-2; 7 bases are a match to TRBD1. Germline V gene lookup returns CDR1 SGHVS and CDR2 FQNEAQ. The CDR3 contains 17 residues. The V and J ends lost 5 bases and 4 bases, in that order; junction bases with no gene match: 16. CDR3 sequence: CASSLHPPGQPIYGYTF. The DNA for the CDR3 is TGTGCCAGCAGCCTACATCCACCGGGACAGCCTATCTATGGCTACACCTTC. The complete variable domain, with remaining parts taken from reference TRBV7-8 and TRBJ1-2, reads GAGVSQSPRYKVAKRGQDVALRCDPISGHVSLFWYQQALGQGPEFLTYFQNEAQLDKSGLPSDRFFAERPEGSVSTLKIQRTQQEDSAVYLCASSLHPPGQPIYGYTFGSGTRLTVV.

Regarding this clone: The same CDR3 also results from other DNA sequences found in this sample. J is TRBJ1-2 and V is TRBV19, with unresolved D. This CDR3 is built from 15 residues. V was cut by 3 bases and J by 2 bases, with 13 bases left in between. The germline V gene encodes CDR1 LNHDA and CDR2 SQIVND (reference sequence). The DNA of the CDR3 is TGTGCCAGTAGTATTGGCCCGGCCCCCAACTATGGCTACACCTTC. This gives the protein CASSIGPAPNYGYTF. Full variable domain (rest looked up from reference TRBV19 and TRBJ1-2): DGGITQSPKYLFRKEGQNVTLSCEQNLNHDAMYWYRQDPGQGLRLIYYSQIVNDFQKGDIAEGYSVSREKKESFPLTVTSAQKNPTAFYLCASSIGPAPNYGYTFGSGTRLTVV.

Here the CDR3 reads CASSVTGGSYEQYF. The CDR3 region has the DNA TGTGCCAGCAGCGTGACAGGGGGCTCCTACGAGCAGTACTTC. The chain uses TRBV5-5 and TRBJ2-7, with 9 bases matching TRBD1. Germline CDR1 is SGHKS and CDR2 is YYEKEE (reference sequence). V dropped 4 bases and J dropped 0; count of bases not matched to a gene: 2. This CDR3 is 14 amino acids long.

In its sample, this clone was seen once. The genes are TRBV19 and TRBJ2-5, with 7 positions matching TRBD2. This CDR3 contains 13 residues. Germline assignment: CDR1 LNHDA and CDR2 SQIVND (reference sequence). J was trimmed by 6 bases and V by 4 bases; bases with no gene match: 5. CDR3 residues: CASSRGGGKTQYF. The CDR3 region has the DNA TGTGCCAGTAGTAGGGGCGGGGGAAAGACCCAGTACTTC.

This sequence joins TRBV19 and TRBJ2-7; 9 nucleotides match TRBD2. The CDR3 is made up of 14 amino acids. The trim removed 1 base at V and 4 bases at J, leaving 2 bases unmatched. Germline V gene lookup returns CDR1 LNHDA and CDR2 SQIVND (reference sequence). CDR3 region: CASSIAREGYEQYF. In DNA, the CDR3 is TGTGCCAGTAGTATAGCGCGGGAGGGATACGAGCAGTACTTC.